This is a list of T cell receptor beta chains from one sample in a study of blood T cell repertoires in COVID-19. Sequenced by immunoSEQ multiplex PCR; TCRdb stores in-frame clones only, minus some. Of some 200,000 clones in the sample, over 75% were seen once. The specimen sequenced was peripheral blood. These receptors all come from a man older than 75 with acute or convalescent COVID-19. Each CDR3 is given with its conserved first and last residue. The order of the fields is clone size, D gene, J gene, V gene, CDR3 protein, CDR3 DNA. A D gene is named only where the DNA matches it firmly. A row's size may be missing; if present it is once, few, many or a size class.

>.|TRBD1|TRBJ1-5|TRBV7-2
CASSWGQGQPQHF
TGTGCCAGCAGCTGGGGACAGGGCCAGCCCCAGCATTTT
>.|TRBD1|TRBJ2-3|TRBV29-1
CSVTTTGTGQYF
TGCAGCGTTACAACCACCGGGACAGGGCAGTATTTT
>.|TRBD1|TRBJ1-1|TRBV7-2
CASSYRDRAAEAFF
TGTGCCAGCAGCTACCGGGACAGGGCGGCTGAAGCTTTCTTT
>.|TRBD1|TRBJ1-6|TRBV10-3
CAISDRGGSPLHF
TGTGCCATCAGCGACAGGGGAGGCTCACCCCTCCACTTT
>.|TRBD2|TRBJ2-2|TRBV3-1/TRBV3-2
CASSQDLAGVAAGELFF
TGTGCCAGCAGCCAAGACCTAGCGGGAGTAGCGGCCGGGGAGCTGTTTTTT
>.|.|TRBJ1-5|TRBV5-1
CASSLGGVNQPQHF
TGCGCCAGCAGCTTGGGCGGGGTCAATCAGCCCCAGCATTTT
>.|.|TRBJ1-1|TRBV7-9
CASSLQQGGTEAFF
TGTGCCAGCAGCCTTCAACAGGGTGGGACTGAAGCTTTCTTT
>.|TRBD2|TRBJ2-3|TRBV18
CASSPGGADTQYF
TGTGCCAGCTCACCAGGGGGGGCAGATACGCAGTATTTT
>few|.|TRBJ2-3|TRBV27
CASSLRGARGTQYF
TGTGCCAGCAGTTTGCGGGGTGCCCGGGGGACGCAGTATTTT
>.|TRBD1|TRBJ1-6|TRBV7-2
CASSLGTGVDSPLHF
TGTGCCAGCAGCTTAGGGACAGGGGTTGATTCACCCCTCCACTTT
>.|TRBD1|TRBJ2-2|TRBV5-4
CASSFRGRTGELFF
TGTGCCAGCAGCTTCAGGGGGCGAACCGGGGAGCTGTTTTTT
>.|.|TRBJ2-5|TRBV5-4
CASSLPGETQYF
TGTGCCAGCAGCTTGCCCGGGGAGACCCAGTACTTC
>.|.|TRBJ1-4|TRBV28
CASSSGSARLATNEKLFF
TGTGCCAGCAGTAGTGGATCTGCGCGGCTTGCAACTAATGAAAAACTGTTTTTT
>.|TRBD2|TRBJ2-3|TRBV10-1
CASSGTSGSTDTQYF
TGCGCCAGCAGTGGAACTAGCGGGAGCACAGATACGCAGTATTTT
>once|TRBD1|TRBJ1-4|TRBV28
CASSSGQGGEKLFF
TGTGCCAGCAGTTCCGGACAGGGGGGCGAAAAACTGTTTTTT
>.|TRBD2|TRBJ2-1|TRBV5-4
CASSLSSGRPFSYNEQFF
TGTGCCAGCAGCTTGAGTAGCGGGAGGCCCTTCTCCTACAATGAGCAGTTCTTC
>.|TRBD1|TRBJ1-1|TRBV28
CASSLSNRGQGTEAFF
TGTGCCAGCAGTTTATCCAACAGGGGGCAGGGCACTGAAGCTTTCTTT
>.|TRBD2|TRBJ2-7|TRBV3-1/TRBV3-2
CASSHSGRASYEQYF
TGTGCCAGCAGCCATAGCGGGAGGGCGTCCTACGAGCAGTACTTC
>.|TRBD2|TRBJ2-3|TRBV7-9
CASSQGLAEGTDTQYF
TGTGCCAGCAGCCAAGGACTAGCGGAGGGCACAGATACGCAGTATTTT
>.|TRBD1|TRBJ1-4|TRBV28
CASSLAGGTNEKLFF
TGTGCCAGCAGTTTAGCAGGGGGCACTAATGAAAAACTGTTTTTT
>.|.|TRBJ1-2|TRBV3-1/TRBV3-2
CASSQDRLKRNYGYTF
TGTGCCAGCAGCCAAGATCGACTGAAGAGAAACTATGGCTACACCTTC
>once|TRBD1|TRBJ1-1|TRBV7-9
CASRGLGYRGRTEAFF
TGTGCCAGCAGGGGATTAGGGTACAGGGGGCGTACTGAAGCTTTCTTT
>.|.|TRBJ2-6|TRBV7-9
CASSQQVSGANVLTF
TGTGCCAGCAGTCAACAGGTCTCTGGGGCCAACGTCCTGACTTTC
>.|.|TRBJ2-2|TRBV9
CASSQVAPGELFF
TGTGCCAGCAGCCAAGTTGCGCCCGGGGAGCTGTTTTTT
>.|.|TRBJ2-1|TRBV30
CAWNGGTYNEQFF
TGTGCCTGGAATGGCGGGACCTACAATGAGCAGTTCTTC
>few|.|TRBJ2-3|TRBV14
CASSRTSKPSTDTQYF
TGTGCCAGCAGCCGAACTAGCAAACCTAGCACAGATACGCAGTATTTT
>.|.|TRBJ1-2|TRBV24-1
CATSDPTGNYGYTF
TGTGCCACCAGTGACCCGACAGGAAACTATGGCTACACCTTC